One and the same sample provided the 5 T cell receptor beta chains below, sequenced in a study of neoadjuvant anti-PD-1 for oral cavity cancer. Time point here: after neoadjuvant nivolumab, at surgical resection. Using immunoSEQ multiplex PCR, the repertoire was profiled, and TCRdb retains in-frame clones only, with some absent. The sample lists about 23,000 clones, roughly 30% occurring once. The sample consisted of tumor tissue, taken after nivolumab (anti-PD-1) treatment. The origin of the receptors is a person between 40 and 85 years old with oral cavity squamous cell carcinoma.

The V and J genes are TRBV30 and TRBJ2-7, with TRBD2 identical over 10 bases. The junction had 7 bases not matched to a gene; V was cut back by 3 bases and J by 2 bases. Germline CDR1 is GTSNPN and CDR2 is SVGIG (reference sequence). The CDR3 is 15 residues long. CDR3 loop: CAWSEGGTSAYEQYF. CDR3 DNA sequence: TGTGCCTGGAGCGAGGGGGGGACTAGCGCCTACGAGCAGTACTTC. The full variable domain, rest sourced from reference TRBV30 and TRBJ2-7, is SQTIHQWPATLVQPVGSPLSLECTVEGTSNPNLYWYRQAAGRGLQLLFYSVGIGQISSEVPQNLSASRPQDRQFILSSKKLLLSDSGFYLCAWSEGGTSAYEQYFGPGTRLTVT.

The table lists this clone with a few counts. The V gene is TRBV5-1, the J gene TRBJ2-1; 12 bases fit TRBD2. This CDR3 has 15 amino acids. Germline V gene data show CDR1 as SGHRS and CDR2 as YFSETQ. V shed 0 bases and J 7 bases; nucleotides not matched to a gene: 2. In DNA form, the CDR3 reads TGCGCCAGCAGCTTGGGACTAGCGGGAGTGAATGAGCAGTTCTTC. It encodes CASSLGLAGVNEQFF.

The chain has TRBV7-8 and TRBJ1-6; D is unresolved. The length of the CDR3 is 15 residues. Germline V CDR1 and CDR2: SGHVS, FQNEAQ. V was clipped by 5 bases and J by 7 bases, with 15 bases between them. CDR3 in DNA: TGTGCCAGCAGCCCACAGATGTCCATCAATTCACCCCTCCACTTT. This gives the protein CASSPQMSINSPLHF.

This clone ranks as large. This chain joins TRBV5-4 and TRBJ2-7, with D uncertain. This CDR3 has 13 amino acids. Trimming shortened V by 1 base and J by 0 bases, and 5 bases separated the two germline ends. Germline CDR1 and CDR2: SGHNT and YYREEE (reference sequence). The CDR3 bases are TGTGCCAGCAGCTTGCGCGGCTCCTACGAGCAGTACTTC. Protein: CASSLRGSYEQYF.

The V call is TRBV5-1, the J call TRBJ2-7; TRBD1 is a possible D gene (6 bases). CDR3 size: 15 residues. Germline CDR1 is SGHRS and CDR2 is YFSETQ. The ends were cut back, 2 bases at V and 5 bases at J, with 17 bases in the middle. The CDR3 region has the DNA TGCGCCAGCAGCTTCAAACAGGGTGTATACCACGAGCAGTACTTC. Encoded protein: CASSFKQGVYHEQYF.